A selection of T cell receptor beta chains follows, all from one sample in a study of cytomegalovirus exposure and HLA in healthy donors. Data came from immunoSEQ multiplex PCR; TCRdb stores just in-frame clones and leaves some out. The table lists 100,000 to 150,000 clones, roughly 72% of them singletons. The specimen was PBMCs. The receptor set was obtained from a woman aged 45-65 years in good health and CMV-seropositive. CDR3s include the opening cysteine and the closing phenylalanine or tryptophan. The D gene is left open where the match is weak. A row's size may be missing; if present it is once, few, many or a size class.

TRBV5-4,TRBD1,16,TRBJ2-7,-,TGTGCCAGCAGCCCGGAACGGACAGGGGGCTCCTACGAGCAGTACTTC,CASSPERTGGSYEQYF
TRBV10-2,-,12,TRBJ1-2,few,TGCGCCAGCAGTGAGGGGGCTAGAGGCTACACCTTC,CASSEGARGYTF
TRBV5-1,-,14,TRBJ1-1,once,TGCGCCAGCAGCTTGGCCGCAGGGAACACTGAAGCTTTCTTT,CASSLAAGNTEAFF
TRBV10-1,TRBD1,12,TRBJ2-7,-,TGCGCCAGCGGAGGACAGGGAAACGAGCAGTACTTC,CASGGQGNEQYF
TRBV9,-,16,TRBJ2-5,-,TGTGCCAGCAGCGTATCTTCCTTCGGGACTCAAGAGACCCAGTACTTC,CASSVSSFGTQETQYF
TRBV4-1,TRBD1,17,TRBJ2-1,-,TGCGCCAGCAGCCAAGAGAGGACAGGGGGCTCCTACAATGAGCAGTTCTTC,CASSQERTGGSYNEQFF
TRBV9,-,14,TRBJ1-1,-,TGTGCCAGCAGCGTATCGGGGATGAACACTGAAGCTTTCTTT,CASSVSGMNTEAFF
TRBV29-1,-,11,TRBJ1-2,-,TGCAGCGCCCTGGGGGCGAATGGCTACACCTTC,CSALGANGYTF
TRBV29-1,TRBD2,13,TRBJ2-3,-,TGCAGCGTTTCCAGCGGGGGGGCCGATACGCAGTATTTT,CSVSSGGADTQYF
TRBV6-6,TRBD2,14,TRBJ2-5,-,TGTGCCAGCAGTCAAGCCTGGGGAGGGGAGACCCAGTACTTC,CASSQAWGGETQYF